Listed here are 30 T cell receptor beta chains from one sample, sequenced in a study of blood T cell repertoires in COVID-19. Sequencing was performed with immunoSEQ multiplex PCR; in TCRdb, only in-frame clones are kept and a portion is missing. The data show approximately 210,000 clones, with around 80% seen just once and about 20% held by the top ten. Input material: peripheral blood. These receptors all come from a human donor in a cohort sampled during active COVID-19.

This chain connects TRBV7-9 to TRBJ2-1; no clear D gene. Per the germline V gene, CDR1 is SEHNR and CDR2 is FQNEAQ (reference sequence). The CDR3 extends over 12 amino acids. The germline V and J ends were trimmed by 1 base and 10 bases, with 8 bases remaining between them. The CDR3 nucleotides read TGTGCCAGCAGCTTAGTAGTATCAGAGCAGTTCTTC. Its translation is CASSLVVSEQFF.

This clone was seen only once. This chain uses TRBV19 with TRBJ2-2, with TRBD1 matching 11 bases. The V and J ends lost 6 bases and 4 bases, in that order; junction bases with no gene match: 10. Germline CDR1 and CDR2: LNHDA and SQIVND (reference sequence). The CDR3 loop spans 17 amino acids. For the CDR3, the DNA is TGTGCCAGTAGCTGGACAGGGGGCGTAAAAGGCACCGGGGAGCTGTTTTTT. Residues: CASSWTGGVKGTGELFF.

This rearrangement joins TRBV5-4 to TRBJ2-5, with a possible D match to TRBD1 (5 bases). Looked up from germline, CDR1 is SGHNT and CDR2 is YYREEE (reference sequence). This CDR3 region has 15 residues. V shed 2 bases and J shed 4 bases, with 15 bases lying between them. CDR3 protein: CASSLGPQGGETQYF. The CDR3, as DNA: TGTGCCAGCAGCTTAGGACCCCAGGGTGGAGAGACCCAGTACTTC.

V usage is TRBV27 and J usage is TRBJ2-7; 14 bases match TRBD2. The V gene end was trimmed by 5 bases and the J gene end by 3 bases; junction bases not matched to a gene: 9. The germline V gene encodes CDR1 MNHEY and CDR2 SMNVEV (reference sequence). The CDR3 contains 17 residues. The CDR3 DNA is TGTGCCAGCAGTAAAACCCGGGGACTAGCGGGAGTCTACGAGCAGTACTTC. It codes for CASSKTRGLAGVYEQYF.

The chain has TRBV6-5 and TRBJ1-4, with a tentative D call TRBD1 (6 bases). Trimming shortened V by 7 bases and J by 6 bases, and 18 bases separated the two germline ends. Germline values: CDR1 MNHEY, CDR2 SVGAGI. This CDR3 has 15 amino acids. The CDR3 sequence is CASTKAGAADEKLFF. For the CDR3, the DNA is TGTGCCAGCACTAAGGCAGGGGCGGCGGATGAAAAACTGTTTTTT.

The V gene is TRBV24-1, the J gene TRBJ2-1; possible D gene TRBD1, 5 bases. This CDR3 is built from 16 residues. Germline V gene sequence: CDR1 KGHDR, CDR2 SFDVKD. V dropped 3 bases and J dropped 4 bases, with 15 bases sitting between them. The CDR3 DNA is TGTGCCACCAGTGATACGCAAACAGGAAGATACAATGAGCAGTTCTTC. It translates to CATSDTQTGRYNEQFF.

V and J are TRBV5-5 and TRBJ2-7, with D possibly being TRBD1 (6 bases). V shed 0 bases and J shed 2 bases, with 9 bases lying between them. The CDR3 contains 14 residues. Germline-derived CDR1 and CDR2 are SGHKS and YYEKEE (reference sequence). In DNA, the CDR3 is TGTGCCAGCAGCTTGGACCGGGACACCTACGAGCAGTACTTC. This codes for CASSLDRDTYEQYF.

The V call is TRBV11-2, the J call TRBJ2-5; D is undetermined. The V end lost 3 bases, the J end lost 2 bases, and 7 bases lay between the germline ends. Looked up from germline, CDR1 is SGHAT and CDR2 is FQNNGV. The CDR3 length is 13 residues. The DNA of the CDR3 is TGTGCCAGCAGCTTTGGGCAGCAAGAGACCCAGTACTTC. It is translated as CASSFGQQETQYF.

The chain has TRBV5-1 and TRBJ2-7; D may be TRBD1 (5 bases). The CDR3 is made up of 13 amino acids. Germline V gene lookup returns CDR1 SGHRS and CDR2 YFSETQ. V gave up 5 bases and J gave up 2 bases, with 11 bases separating them. CDR3 loop: CASSYQGAYEQYF. The DNA of the CDR3 is TGCGCCAGCAGTTATCAGGGTGCCTACGAGCAGTACTTC.

This CDR3 reads CASSPKRTSAKLFQETQYF. CDR3 DNA: TGTGCCAGCAGTCCTAAGCGGACTAGCGCTAAGCTTTTTCAAGAGACCCAGTACTTC. The chain is built from TRBV27 and TRBJ2-5, with 9 bases aligning to TRBD2. V trimming: 5 bases; J trimming: 2 bases; junction bases outside the gene matches: 18. Germline CDR1 MNHEY, CDR2 SMNVEV (reference sequence). This CDR3 region has 19 residues.

The chain uses TRBV18 and TRBJ2-7, with D hard to call. V gave up 4 bases and J gave up 0 bases, with 7 bases separating them. The CDR3 has 13 amino acids. Germline-derived CDR1 and CDR2 are KGHSH and LQKENI. CDR3 loop: CASSQVSSYEQYF. CDR3 sequence (DNA): TGTGCCAGCTCACAAGTTAGCTCCTACGAGCAGTACTTC.

The rearrangement links TRBV28 to TRBJ2-3; weak D call: TRBD1 (5 bases). The germline V gene has CDR1 MDHEN and CDR2 SYDVKM. This CDR3 is built from 11 residues. Trimming took off 6 bases at V and 9 bases at J, with 10 bases between the two ends. The CDR3 DNA sequence: TGTGCCAGCAGGGGGCCGGACACGCAGTATTTT. It specifies CASRGPDTQYF.

The J gene is TRBJ1-1, the V gene TRBV5-8, with D possibly being TRBD1 (6 bases). CDR1 SGHTS and CDR2 YDEGEE come from the germline V gene. The CDR3 length is 14 residues. Trimming stripped 7 bases from V and 1 base from J, with 14 bases between. CDR3 bases: TGTGCCAGCGGTAAAAGGGGGACGAACACTGAAGCTTTCTTT. The encoded protein is CASGKRGTNTEAFF.

This clone has only a few counts. The V call is TRBV14, the J call TRBJ2-3, with D perhaps matching TRBD2 (6 bases). The CDR3 consists of 15 residues. V lost 0 bases, J lost 4 bases, and 11 bases lay in between. Germline V gene sequence: CDR1 SGHDN, CDR2 FVKESK. CDR3 loop: CASSQEGLYADTQYF. CDR3 DNA sequence: TGTGCCAGCAGCCAAGAGGGACTCTACGCAGATACGCAGTATTTT. Supplemented by reference TRBV14 and TRBJ2-3, the full variable domain reads EAGVTQFPSHSVIEKGQTVTLRCDPISGHDNLYWYRRVMGKEIKFLLHFVKESKQDESGMPNNRFLAERTGGTYSTLKVQPAELEDSGVYFCASSQEGLYADTQYFGPGTRLTVL.

This clone appeared a few times. The V and J genes are TRBV19 and TRBJ2-6; 9 bases are shared with TRBD1. Germline lookup yields CDR1 LNHDA and CDR2 SQIVND (reference sequence). J lost 0 bases, V lost 3 bases, and 6 bases had no gene match. The CDR3 is 18 residues long. CDR3: CASSITGGVFSGANVLTF. CDR3 nucleotide sequence: TGTGCCAGTAGTATCACAGGGGGCGTTTTCTCTGGGGCCAACGTCCTGACTTTC.

Only a few counts were recorded for this clone. J is TRBJ2-3 and V is TRBV30; 8 bases are a match to TRBD1. Germline V gene sequence: CDR1 GTSNPN, CDR2 SVGIG (reference sequence). With V trimmed by 6 bases and J by 3 bases, 5 bases remained unmatched. The CDR3 runs to 13 residues. This CDR3 reads CACTGGNTDTQYF. CDR3 nucleotide sequence: TGTGCCTGCACAGGGGGTAATACAGATACGCAGTATTTT.

This clone appeared a single time. The chain uses TRBV5-1 and TRBJ2-3; a weak D match, TRBD1 (6 bases). The CDR3 is made up of 14 amino acids. V dropped 4 bases and J dropped 3 bases, with 12 bases sitting between them. The germline V gene has CDR1 SGHRS and CDR2 YFSETQ. CDR3 loop: CASSGHRETDTQYF. The CDR3 region has the DNA TGCGCCAGCAGCGGCCACAGGGAAACAGATACGCAGTATTTT.

V gene TRBV2 combines with J gene TRBJ2-7; D unclear. Trimming stripped 3 bases from V and 9 bases from J, with 12 bases between. This CDR3 has 12 amino acids. The germline V gene encodes CDR1 SNHLY and CDR2 FYNNEI. The CDR3 spells CASSDWQVGQYF. CDR3 sequence (DNA): TGTGCCAGCAGTGACTGGCAGGTCGGGCAGTACTTC.

The chain carries TRBV6-2 or TRBV6-3 and TRBJ2-5, with 7 nucleotides matching TRBD2. Germline-derived CDR1 and CDR2 are MNHEY and SVGEGT. The CDR3 sequence is 15 residues long. The V and J ends lost 6 bases and 3 bases, in that order; junction bases with no gene match: 10. CDR3 sequence reads: CASSPVSLAEETQYF. The CDR3 DNA follows: TGTGCCAGCAGCCCTGTTTCGCTAGCGGAAGAGACCCAGTACTTC.

The V gene is TRBV6-6, the J gene TRBJ1-1, with D unresolved. Between the trimmed V and J ends, which lost 0 bases and 0 bases, there was a span of 2 bases. The CDR3 has 13 residues. Germline assignment: CDR1 MNHNY and CDR2 SVGAGI (reference sequence). In DNA form, the CDR3 reads TGTGCCAGCAGTTACTCCTTGAACACTGAAGCTTTCTTT. Protein sequence: CASSYSLNTEAFF.

The chain joins TRBV19 to TRBJ1-6, with D possibly matching TRBD1 (5 bases). V gave up 3 bases and J gave up 6 bases, with 18 bases separating them. Germline CDR1 is LNHDA and CDR2 is SQIVND (reference sequence). The CDR3 is 17 residues long. Here the CDR3 DNA reads TGTGCCAGTAGTATTCGGTTGGCAGGGACTTCTAATTCACCCCTCCACTTT. Protein product: CASSIRLAGTSNSPLHF.

The V call is TRBV9, the J call TRBJ2-2; 10 bases align to TRBD2. This CDR3 is 15 amino acids long. CDR1 and CDR2 from the germline V gene are SGDLS and YYNGEE. V was pared by 4 bases and J by 4 bases, with 4 bases of the junction left unmatched. CDR3 sequence: CASSSGLAVTGELFF. Written as DNA, the CDR3 is TGTGCCAGCAGCTCAGGACTAGCGGTCACCGGGGAGCTGTTTTTT.

The chain has TRBV7-9 and TRBJ2-3; weak D call: TRBD1 (6 bases). This CDR3 is built from 15 residues. Germline V CDR1 and CDR2: SEHNR, FQNEAQ (reference sequence). Trimming shortened V by 5 bases and J by 5 bases, and 17 bases separated the two germline ends. The CDR3 sequence: CASSVGQGMGDTQYF. DNA for the CDR3: TGTGCCAGCAGCGTCGGGCAGGGGATGGGAGATACGCAGTATTTT.

The chain is built from TRBV28 and TRBJ1-6; D gene uncertain. The CDR3 loop spans 15 amino acids. Germline V CDR1 and CDR2: MDHEN, SYDVKM. Between the trimmed V and J ends, which lost 3 bases and 0 bases, there was a span of 6 bases. CDR3 sequence reads: CASSFTSSYNSPLHF. The CDR3 region has the DNA TGTGCCAGCAGTTTCACAAGCTCCTATAATTCACCCCTCCACTTT.

This clone was seen only once. The chain employs TRBV27 and TRBJ2-1, with 7 nucleotides matching TRBD2. J lost 9 bases, V lost 5 bases, and 16 bases had no gene match. The CDR3 length is 16 residues. The germline V gene encodes CDR1 MNHEY and CDR2 SMNVEV (reference sequence). The CDR3 DNA reads TGTGCCAGCAGTACCCCCTATAGCGGGCGATCCGGTGAGCAGTTCTTC. It specifies CASSTPYSGRSGEQFF.

The chain combines TRBV19 with TRBJ1-3; D remains unclear. Germline CDR1 and CDR2: LNHDA and SQIVND (reference sequence). The CDR3 has 14 amino acids. Trimming shortened V by 6 bases and J by 0 bases, and 9 bases separated the two germline ends. CDR3 nucleotide sequence: TGTGCCAGTAGCGTCAGCGTCTCTGGAAACACCATATATTTT. It is translated as CASSVSVSGNTIYF.

This clone was detected once. J is TRBJ2-5 and V is TRBV28; 8 nucleotides agree with TRBD2. CDR1 MDHEN and CDR2 SYDVKM come from the germline V gene. This CDR3 has 18 amino acids. The trim removed 5 bases at V and 4 bases at J, leaving 18 bases unmatched. The CDR3 loop is CASSDPGGAGAASETQYF. CDR3 DNA sequence: TGTGCCAGCAGTGACCCGGGGGGAGCGGGAGCGGCTTCAGAGACCCAGTACTTC.

V usage is TRBV27 and J usage is TRBJ2-3; D is unclear. This CDR3 is 11 amino acids long. Per germline, CDR1 MNHEY and CDR2 SMNVEV (reference sequence). The germline V and J ends were trimmed by 8 bases and 0 bases, with 3 bases remaining between them. The CDR3 is CASSSTDTQYF. CDR3 DNA: TGTGCCAGCTCTAGCACAGATACGCAGTATTTT.

The rearrangement uses TRBV30 and TRBJ1-3, with D hard to call. V was trimmed by 0 bases and J by 8 bases, leaving 8 bases between them. Germline CDR1 and CDR2: GTSNPN and SVGIG (reference sequence). This CDR3 comprises 12 residues. CDR3 sequence: CAWSVRRYTIYF. The CDR3 DNA follows: TGTGCCTGGAGTGTACGTAGATACACCATATATTTT.

CDR3 protein: CASSHGTGAGQPQHF. CDR3 in DNA: TGTGCCAGCAGCCACGGGACAGGGGCAGGCCAGCCCCAGCATTTT. The chain has TRBV3-1 (or the pseudogene TRBV3-2) and TRBJ1-5, with 10 nucleotides matching TRBD1. V shed 3 bases and J 7 bases; nucleotides not matched to a gene: 6. The CDR3 runs to 15 residues. Germline loops: CDR1 LGHDT, CDR2 YNNKEL (reference sequence).